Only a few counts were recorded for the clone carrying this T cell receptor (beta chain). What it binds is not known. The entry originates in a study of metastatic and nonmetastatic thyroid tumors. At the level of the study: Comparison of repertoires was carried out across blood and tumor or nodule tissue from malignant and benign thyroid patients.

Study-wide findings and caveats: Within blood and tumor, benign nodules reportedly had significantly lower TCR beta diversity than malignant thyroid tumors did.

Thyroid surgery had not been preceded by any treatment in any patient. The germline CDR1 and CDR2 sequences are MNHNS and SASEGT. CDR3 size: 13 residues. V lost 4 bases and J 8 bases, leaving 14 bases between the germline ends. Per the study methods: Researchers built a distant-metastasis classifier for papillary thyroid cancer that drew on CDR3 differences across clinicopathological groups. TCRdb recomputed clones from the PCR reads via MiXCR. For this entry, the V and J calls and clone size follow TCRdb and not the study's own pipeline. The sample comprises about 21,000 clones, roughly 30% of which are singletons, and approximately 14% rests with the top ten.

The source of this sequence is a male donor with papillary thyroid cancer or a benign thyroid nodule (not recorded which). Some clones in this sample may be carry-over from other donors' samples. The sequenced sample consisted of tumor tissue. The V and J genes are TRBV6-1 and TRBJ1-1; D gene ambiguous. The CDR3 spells CASSGRTAGEAFF. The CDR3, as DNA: TGTGCCAGCAGTGGCCGGACCGCGGGGGAAGCTTTCTTT.